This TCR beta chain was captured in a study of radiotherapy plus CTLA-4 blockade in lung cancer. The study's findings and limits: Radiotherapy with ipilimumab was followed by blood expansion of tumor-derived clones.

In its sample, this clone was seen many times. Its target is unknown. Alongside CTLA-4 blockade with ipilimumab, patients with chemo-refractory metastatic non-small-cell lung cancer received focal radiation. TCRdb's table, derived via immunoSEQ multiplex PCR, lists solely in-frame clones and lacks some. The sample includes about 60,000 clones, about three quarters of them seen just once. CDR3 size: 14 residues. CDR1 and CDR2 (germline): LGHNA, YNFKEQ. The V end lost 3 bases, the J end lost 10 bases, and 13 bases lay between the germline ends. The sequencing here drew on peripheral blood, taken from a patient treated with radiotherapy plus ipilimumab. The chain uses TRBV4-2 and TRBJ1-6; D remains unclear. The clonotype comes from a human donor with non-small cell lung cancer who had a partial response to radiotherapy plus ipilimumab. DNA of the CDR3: TGTGCCAGCAGCCACCCGACCAACGGGTCACCCCTCCACTTT. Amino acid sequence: CASSHPTNGSPLHF.